The clone carrying this TCR beta chain was found a few times. TCRdb reprocessed the reads with MiXCR, giving one entry per CDR3 protein. This sample carries around 530,000 distinct CDR3 sequences, more than 15% of them seen once, and the ten largest clones take roughly a quarter. CDR1 and CDR2 from the germline V gene are SGHTA and FQGTGA. Trimming pared 6 bases from V and 8 bases from J, leaving 16 bases between. The CDR3 has 14 amino acids. These data originate in a study of T cell repertoires in cytomegalovirus infection. What was sequenced was CD8+ T cells from PBMCs. The sequence derives from a human donor in good health (CMV status not recorded). Some clones in this sample may be carry-over from other donors' samples. V usage is TRBV7-3 and J usage is TRBJ1-4, with TRBD1 as a possible D gene (5 bases). For the CDR3, the DNA is TGTGCCAGCAGTTTGAGTGGGGGGAGCGAAAAACTGTTTTTT. Translation: CASSLSGGSEKLFF. Based on the CDR3 plus reference TRBV7-3 and TRBJ1-4, the full variable domain is GAGVSQTPSNKVTEKGKYVELRCDPISGHTALYWYRQSLGQGPEFLIYFQGTGAADDSGLPNDRFFAVRPEGSVSTLKIQRTERGDSAVYLCASSLSGGSEKLFFGSGTQLSVL.